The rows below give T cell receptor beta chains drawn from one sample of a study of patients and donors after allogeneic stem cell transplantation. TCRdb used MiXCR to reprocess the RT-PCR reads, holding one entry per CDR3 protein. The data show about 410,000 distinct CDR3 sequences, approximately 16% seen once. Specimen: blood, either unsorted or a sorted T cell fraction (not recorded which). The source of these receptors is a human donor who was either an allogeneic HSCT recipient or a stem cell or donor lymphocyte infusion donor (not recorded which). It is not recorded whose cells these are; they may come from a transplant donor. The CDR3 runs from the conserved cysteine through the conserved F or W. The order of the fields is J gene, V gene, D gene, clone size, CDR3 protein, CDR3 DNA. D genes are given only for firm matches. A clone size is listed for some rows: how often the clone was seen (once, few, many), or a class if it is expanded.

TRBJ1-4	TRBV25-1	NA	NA	CASSDPAVSREKLFF	TGTGCCAGCAGTGATCCGGCAGTGTCTAGGGAAAAACTGTTTTTT
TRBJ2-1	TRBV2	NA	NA	CASSEAVRGPQFF	TGTGCCAGCAGTGAAGCGGTTCGAGGACCTCAGTTCTTC
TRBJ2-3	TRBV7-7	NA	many	CASSLGVGTDTQYF	TGTGCCAGCAGTTTAGGGGTTGGCACAGATACGCAGTATTTT
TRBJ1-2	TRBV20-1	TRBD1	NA	CSASLGQGARNGYTF	TGCAGTGCTAGTTTGGGACAGGGGGCGAGGAATGGCTACACCTTC
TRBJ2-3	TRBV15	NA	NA	CATSSLRGTDTQYF	TGTGCCACCAGCAGCTTACGGGGCACAGATACGCAGTATTTT
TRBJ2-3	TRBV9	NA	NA	CASSVTQKDTQYF	TGTGCCAGCAGCGTGACCCAGAAAGATACGCAGTATTTT
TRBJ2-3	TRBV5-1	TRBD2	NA	CASSFGTSGTDTQYF	TGCGCCAGCAGCTTTGGGACTAGCGGCACAGATACGCAGTATTTT
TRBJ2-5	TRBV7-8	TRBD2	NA	CASSLGGSGDLQETQYF	TGTGCCAGCAGCTTAGGGGGTAGCGGGGACCTTCAAGAGACCCAGTACTTC
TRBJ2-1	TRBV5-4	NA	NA	CASSSLKDSRYNEQFF	TGTGCCAGCAGCTCCCTTAAGGACAGTCGTTACAATGAGCAGTTCTTC
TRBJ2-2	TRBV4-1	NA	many	CASSQDSNTGELFF	TGCGCCAGCAGCCAAGATAGCAACACCGGGGAGCTGTTTTTT
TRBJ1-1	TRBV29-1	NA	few	CSVDLQENGPEAFF	TGCAGCGTCGACTTACAGGAAAATGGACCTGAAGCTTTCTTT
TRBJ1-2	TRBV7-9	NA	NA	CASSLIQGRGYGYTF	TGTGCCAGCAGCTTAATCCAGGGCCGGGGCTATGGCTACACCTTC
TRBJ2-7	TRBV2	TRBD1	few	CASRSFAGTGAYEQYF	TGTGCCAGCAGGTCCTTTGCCGGGACAGGGGCCTACGAGCAGTACTTC
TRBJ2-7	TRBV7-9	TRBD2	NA	CASSKGGAGATYEQYF	TGTGCCAGCAGCAAGGGGGGAGCGGGGGCAACCTACGAGCAGTACTTC
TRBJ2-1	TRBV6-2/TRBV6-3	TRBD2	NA	CASSYVPSGGVGSYNEQFF	TGTGCCAGCAGTTACGTTCCTAGCGGGGGCGTCGGCTCCTACAATGAGCAGTTCTTC
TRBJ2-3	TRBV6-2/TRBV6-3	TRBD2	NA	CASSGTSGRVTDTQYF	TGTGCCAGCAGTGGGACTAGCGGGAGAGTAACAGATACGCAGTATTTT
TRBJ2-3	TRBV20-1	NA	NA	CSATWADSLVTDTQYF	TGCAGTGCTACATGGGCTGACAGTCTGGTCACAGATACGCAGTATTTT
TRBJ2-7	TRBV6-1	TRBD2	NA	CASSVAGGRYEQYF	TGTGCCAGCAGCGTAGCGGGAGGGAGATACGAGCAGTACTTC
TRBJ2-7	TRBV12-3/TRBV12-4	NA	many	CASSRRLEPYEQYF	TGTGCCAGCAGTCGCCGACTCGAACCCTACGAGCAGTACTTC
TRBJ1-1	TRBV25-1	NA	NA	CASSEEMSTEAFF	TGTGCCAGCAGTGAAGAAATGAGCACTGAAGCTTTCTTT
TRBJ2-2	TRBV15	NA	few	CATSNRTGELFF	TGTGCCACCAGCAACCGAACCGGGGAGCTGTTTTTT
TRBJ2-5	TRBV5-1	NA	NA	CASSSGNSLLQETQYF	TGCGCCAGCAGCTCCGGAAACTCCCTTTTACAAGAGACCCAGTACTTC
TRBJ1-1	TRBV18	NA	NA	CASSPRQPEAFF	TGTGCCAGCTCACCCCGACAGCCTGAAGCTTTCTTT
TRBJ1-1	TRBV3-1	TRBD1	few	CASSPSDRLNTEAFF	TGTGCCAGCAGCCCCTCGGACAGGCTGAACACTGAAGCTTTCTTT
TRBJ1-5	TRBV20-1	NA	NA	CSATRNPSNQPQHF	TGCAGTGCAACCAGAAACCCCAGCAATCAGCCCCAGCATTTT
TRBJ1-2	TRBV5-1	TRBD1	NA	CASRMTGNYGYTF	TGCGCCAGCAGAATGACAGGGAACTATGGCTACACCTTC